Reported below is one TCR beta chain. At one end, the junction sequence differs from germline, possibly due to a read error. Germline V gives CDR1 MDHEN, CDR2 SYDVKM. This CDR3 contains 15 residues. It was with 60 Vbeta and 13 Jbeta primers that the PCR ran. TCRdb's copy holds only in-frame clones and misses some; the assay was immunoSEQ multiplex PCR. Reported are about 52,000 clones; the ten largest clones contain about 12%. These data belong to a study of cytomegalovirus exposure and HLA in healthy donors. The receptor was derived from a woman aged 55-70 years in good health and CMV-seropositive. The gene calls are TRBV28 and TRBJ2-5, with 10 bases lining up with TRBD2. Sequenced input: PBMCs. The CDR3 coding sequence is TGTGCCAGCAGACCTAGCGGGGGAAACCAAGAAACCCAGTACTTC. Residues: CASRPSGGNQETQYF.